This TCR beta chain was sequenced in a study of cytomegalovirus exposure and HLA in healthy donors. Clones were read by immunoSEQ multiplex PCR, and TCRdb kept only the in-frame ones, dropping some. Seen here are about 220,000 clones, about 91% observed once, and the top ten hold 2.9%. This clone was recorded only once. What it recognizes is unknown. Study results and caveats: In vitro testing confirmed three CMV-associated chains as specific for CMV antigens. The classifier reportedly diagnosed cytomegalovirus status with high specificity and sensitivity. Within the 120 validation repertoires, first-cohort TCR clusters tended to co-occur, according to a later analysis.

The receptor comes from a woman between 18 and 29 years old in good health and CMV-seronegative. The sequencing sample was made of PBMCs.

CDR3 in amino acids: CASSWTGMNTEAFF. The CDR3 bases are TGTGCCAGCAGTTGGACAGGGATGAACACTGAAGCTTTCTTT. J is TRBJ1-1 and V is TRBV27; 8 positions agree with TRBD1. The CDR3 totals 14 residues. With V trimmed by 4 bases and J by 0 bases, 1 base remained unmatched. CDR1 and CDR2 from the germline V gene are MNHEY and SMNVEV (reference sequence).